A single sample gave rise to the 14 T cell receptor beta chains below, sequenced in a study of beta chain features in type 1 diabetes. Study outcomes and limitations: Moderately but significantly shorter TCRB CDR3s were found in Type 1 diabetes patients in all four CD4+ subsets.

These receptors' antigens are unknown. Of the isolated RNA, all was reverse transcribed, and so the sequenced material was expressed TCRB transcripts. Profiled with immunoSEQ multiplex PCR; TCRdb holds only in-frame clones, not every one. In the table there are hundreds of thousands of clones, about an eighth of which are singletons. Specimen: naive CD4+ T cells from blood. These receptors originate from a man between 18 and 35 years old with type 1 diabetes.

V is TRBV20-1 and J is TRBJ2-1; D may be TRBD1 or TRBD2 (6 bases each). The CDR3 is 10 residues long. Germline V CDR1 and CDR2: DFQATT, SNEGSKA (reference sequence). Trimming cost V 3 bases and J 12 bases, with 9 bases left between them. This chain's CDR3 is CSASGGGQFF. CDR3 coding DNA: TGCAGTGCTAGCGGAGGGGGGCAGTTCTTC.

The chain uses TRBV5-1 and TRBJ2-1; 11 positions match TRBD2. The CDR3 is made up of 15 amino acids. CDR1 SGHRS and CDR2 YFSETQ come from the germline V gene. The V segment lost 4 bases and the J segment 6 bases; nucleotides outside the gene matches: 6. Written as DNA, the CDR3 is TGCGCCAGCAGCCCCCTCACTAGCGGGAGCAATGAGCAGTTCTTC. Protein sequence: CASSPLTSGSNEQFF.

This chain joins TRBV6-5 and TRBJ2-3; TRBD1 might be the D (5 bases). Trimming took 0 bases from V and 4 from J, leaving 11 bases between them. CDR1 and CDR2 (germline): MNHEY, SVGAGI. The length of the CDR3 is 15 residues. The CDR3 region is CASSYSYRTADTQYF. In DNA form, the CDR3 reads TGTGCCAGCAGTTACTCCTACAGGACCGCAGATACGCAGTATTTT.

The V call is TRBV10-1, the J call TRBJ2-3; no definite D call. The CDR3 consists of 12 residues. CDR1 and CDR2 (germline): WNHNN, SYGVQD (reference sequence). V was cut by 3 bases and J by 3 bases, with 4 bases left in between. CDR3 DNA sequence: TGCGCCAGCAGTGACAGTACAGATACGCAGTATTTT. This encodes CASSDSTDTQYF.

Only a few counts were recorded for this clone. The chain links TRBV30 to TRBJ1-2; tentative D call: TRBD1 (5 bases). This CDR3 comprises 13 residues. From germline, CDR1 is GTSNPN and CDR2 SVGIG (reference sequence). V was clipped by 0 bases and J by 8 bases, with 13 bases between them. This CDR3 is CAWSVLTAGGYTF. The CDR3 DNA is TGTGCCTGGAGTGTATTGACAGCCGGCGGCTACACCTTC.

This clone was detected a few times. The chain is built from TRBV2 and TRBJ2-7; possible D gene TRBD1, 5 bases. V lost 4 bases and J 0 bases, leaving 19 bases between the germline ends. This CDR3 has 17 amino acids. The germline V gene encodes CDR1 SNHLY and CDR2 FYNNEI. The CDR3 spells CASSANHPGQGSYEQYF. In DNA, the CDR3 is TGTGCCAGCAGTGCAAATCACCCGGGCCAGGGCTCCTACGAGCAGTACTTC.

This clone was seen a few times. The chain employs TRBV2 and TRBJ2-2; D is undetermined. The CDR3 totals 17 residues. Trimming pared 3 bases from V and 4 bases from J, leaving 18 bases between. The V gene's germline CDR1 is SNHLY and CDR2 FYNNEI. This CDR3 is CASSDLPLSWGTGELFF. In nucleotides, the CDR3 is TGTGCCAGCAGTGATTTGCCCCTTAGTTGGGGCACCGGGGAGCTGTTTTTT.

The sample holds a few counts of this clone. This chain joins TRBV4-3 and TRBJ1-5; 7 bases map to TRBD1. Germline-derived CDR1 and CDR2 are LGHNA and YSLEER. This CDR3 comprises 15 residues. The V gene end was trimmed by 0 bases and the J gene end by 9 bases; junction bases not matched to a gene: 8. The CDR3 DNA reads TGCGCCAGCAGCCAAGAAGAAGGGGGCGCGGGGCCCCAGCATTTT. Translated, it gives CASSQEEGGAGPQHF.

This clone was seen more than once but under ten times. The chain links TRBV30 to TRBJ1-5; weak D call: TRBD1 (6 bases). V was pared by 2 bases and J by 5 bases, with 16 bases between. Germline V gene data show CDR1 as GTSNPN and CDR2 as SVGIG (reference sequence). The CDR3 has 15 residues. CDR3 bases: TGTGCCTGGAGTATCGGAGGGGGAGCGGATCAGCCCCAGCATTTT. This codes for CAWSIGGGADQPQHF.

The chain recombines TRBV9 with TRBJ1-4, with D possibly TRBD1 on 5 matching bases. Germline-derived CDR1 and CDR2 are SGDLS and YYNGEE. V gave up 4 bases and J gave up 4 bases, with 17 bases separating them. The CDR3 length is 16 residues. The CDR3 region has the DNA TGTGCCAGCAGCCGTTCCGACAGTCACATTAATGAAAAACTGTTTTTT. It translates to CASSRSDSHINEKLFF. Complete variable domain (other parts from reference TRBV9 and TRBJ1-4): DSGVTQTPKHLITATGQRVTLRCSPRSGDLSVYWYQQSLDQGLQFLIQYYNGEERAKGNILERFSAQQFPDLHSELNLSSLELGDSALYFCASSRSDSHINEKLFFGSGTQLSVL.

This sequence joins TRBV15 and TRBJ2-7, with D unresolved. The CDR3 sequence is 12 residues long. Germline V gives CDR1 LNHNV, CDR2 YYDKDF (reference sequence). V was shortened by 0 bases and J by 7 bases, with 7 bases between the two germline ends. CDR3 sequence: CATSRDMGEQYF. The DNA for the CDR3 is TGTGCCACCAGCAGAGATATGGGGGAGCAGTACTTC.

This clone was counted a few times. The chain is built from TRBV6-5 and TRBJ2-5, with D maybe TRBD2 (6 bases). This CDR3 has 14 residues. Germline loops: CDR1 MNHEY, CDR2 SVGAGI. The V end was cut by 4 bases, the J end by 5 bases, with 14 bases between. The CDR3 sequence: CASSSYGSVETQYF. DNA of the CDR3: TGTGCCAGCAGTTCCTACGGGAGCGTGGAGACCCAGTACTTC.

This clone has only a few counts. The V and J genes are TRBV15 and TRBJ2-7, with 7 positions matching TRBD1. J was trimmed by 4 bases and V by 0 bases; bases with no gene match: 12. Germline V gene sequence: CDR1 LNHNV, CDR2 YYDKDF (reference sequence). The CDR3 runs to 17 residues. The CDR3 is CATSRDPQDREAYEQYF. Written as DNA, the CDR3 is TGTGCCACCAGCAGAGATCCTCAAGACAGGGAAGCTTACGAGCAGTACTTC. Full variable domain (missing parts from reference TRBV15 and TRBJ2-7): DAMVIQNPRYQVTQFGKPVTLSCSQTLNHNVMYWYQQKSSQAPKLLFHYYDKDFNNEADTPDNFQSRRPNTSFCFLDIRSPGLGDTAMYLCATSRDPQDREAYEQYFGPGTRLTVT.

This clone turned up a few times. This rearrangement joins TRBV15 to TRBJ2-1, with a weak D call TRBD2 (5 bases). Trimming left V 0 bases short and J 2 bases short, with 8 bases between. This CDR3 has 15 residues. CDR1 LNHNV and CDR2 YYDKDF come from the germline V gene (reference sequence). The CDR3 spells CATSRDGLTYNEQFF. The CDR3 bases are TGTGCCACCAGCAGAGACGGACTGACCTACAATGAGCAGTTCTTC.